This T cell receptor beta chain derives from a study of OX40 agonist ivuxolimab in advanced cancers. Background on the study: At roughly 83% male, the cohort had a mean age of 60 years, ranging from about 20 to 90.

The V end was cut by 0 bases, the J end by 4 bases, with 11 bases between. The CDR3 is made up of 15 amino acids. Germline V gives CDR1 SGDLS, CDR2 YYNGEE. Clones were sequenced by immunoSEQ multiplex PCR, and TCRdb holds only the in-frame ones, with some missing. The profile shows around 77,000 clones, approximately 85% of them singletons. Points on this clone: Its antigen remains unknown.

Study-wide points: Normalized expansion of T-cell clones was also low for some nonresponders. On average, CD8+ T cells showed a greater number of expanded clones than CD4+.

V usage is TRBV9 and J usage is TRBJ2-1; D perhaps matches TRBD2 (5 bases). This material consisted of CD4+ or CD8+ T cells sorted from blood, taken in a trial of the OX40 agonist ivuxolimab. This TCR derives from an adult with an advanced solid tumor such as melanoma, head and neck, liver or kidney cancer. This CDR3 is CASSVDGRGYNEQFF. As DNA, the CDR3 is TGTGCCAGCAGCGTAGATGGACGGGGATACAATGAGCAGTTCTTC. The variable domain in full, with the rest retrieved from reference TRBV9 and TRBJ2-1, is DSGVTQTPKHLITATGQRVTLRCSPRSGDLSVYWYQQSLDQGLQFLIQYYNGEERAKGNILERFSAQQFPDLHSELNLSSLELGDSALYFCASSVDGRGYNEQFFGPGTRLTVL.